The clone carrying this T cell receptor (beta chain) was seen just once. CDR1 is LNHDA and CDR2 is SQIVND in the germline V gene (reference sequence). CDR3 size: 16 residues. Losses at the gene ends were 4 bases for V and 2 bases for J; bases not matched to a gene: 7. The data were taken from a study of blood T cell repertoires in COVID-19. Study context: There were acute and convalescent COVID-19 samples, and they came from the United States, Italy and Spain.

Sequencing was performed with immunoSEQ multiplex PCR; in TCRdb, only in-frame clones are kept and a portion is missing. The profile shows under 300,000 clones, roughly 88% of them singletons. The sequenced material came from PBMCs or T cells enriched from blood (not recorded which). The V call is TRBV19, the J call TRBJ2-3; 9 bases are a match to TRBD1. The receptor was derived from a woman aged 40 to 50 with acute COVID-19. The CDR3 sequence: CASSTGDRAFTDTQYF. Written as DNA, the CDR3 is TGTGCCAGTAGTACAGGGGACAGGGCGTTCACAGATACGCAGTATTTT.